The following is a T cell receptor (beta chain) sequence with its context. The CDR3 extends over 16 amino acids. The V and J ends lost 2 bases and 2 bases, in that order; junction bases with no gene match: 7. The germline gives CDR1 MNHEY, CDR2 SVGAGI. This sample stems from a study of blood T cell repertoires in COVID-19. Original processing notes: Estimation of nucleated cell counts relied on the amplification of reference gene primers. The table came from immunoSEQ multiplex PCR; TCRdb's copy has only in-frame clones and leaves some out. That table gives V, J and clone size, and the DNA gave D and trimming. In the table there are around 130,000 clones, 65% to 85% of which are singletons.

V is TRBV6-5 and J is TRBJ2-3; 7 positions match TRBD1. This TCR was recovered from a human donor in a cohort sampled during active COVID-19. The sequencing sample was made of peripheral blood. CDR3 DNA sequence: TGTGCCAGCAGTTACCAACAGGGGCCCCCCACAGATACGCAGTATTTT. Its protein product is CASSYQQGPPTDTQYF.